What follows describes a single T cell receptor (beta chain). The sample belongs to a study of blood T cell repertoires in COVID-19. Study-level information: From the United States, Italy and Spain came samples of acute and convalescent COVID-19. T cells, B-cell-depleted T cells, or PBMCs supplied cDNA or gDNA.

Methods used by the authors: Nucleated cell number was recorded as an estimate derived from reference gene primer amplification. Clones were read by immunoSEQ multiplex PCR, and TCRdb kept only the in-frame ones, dropping some. The V and J calls and clone size are taken from that table; D and trimming were inferred from the DNA. There are fewer than 140,000 clones in the sample; 76% occur only once, and under 8% lies in the top ten. The CDR3 extends over 17 amino acids. Seattle patients were enrolled while actively infected and followed longitudinally. The sequenced material came from peripheral blood. The rearrangement uses TRBV21-1 and TRBJ1-4; the D call TRBD1 from the table was never checked on the DNA. TRBV21-1 is annotated as a pseudogene. This clonotype originated in a man older than 75 with COVID-19, enrolled during active disease. CDR3 region: CASSPRGTGTRDEKLFF. In DNA, the CDR3 is TGTGCCAGCAGCCCCCGTGGGACAGGGACCAGGGATGAAAAACTGTTTTTT.